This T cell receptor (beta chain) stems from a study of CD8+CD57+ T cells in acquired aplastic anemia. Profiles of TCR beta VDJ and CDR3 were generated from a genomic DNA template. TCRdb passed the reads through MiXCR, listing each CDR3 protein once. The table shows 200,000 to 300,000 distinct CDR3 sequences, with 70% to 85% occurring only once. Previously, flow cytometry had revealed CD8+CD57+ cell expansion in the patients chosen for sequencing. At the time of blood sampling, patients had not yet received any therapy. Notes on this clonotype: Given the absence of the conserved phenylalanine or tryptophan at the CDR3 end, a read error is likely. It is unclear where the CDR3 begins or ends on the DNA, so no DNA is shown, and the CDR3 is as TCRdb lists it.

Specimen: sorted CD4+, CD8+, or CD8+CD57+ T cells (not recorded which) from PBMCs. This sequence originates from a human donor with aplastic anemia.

CDR3 sequence: CASSFAGAADYGY. V gene TRBV7-2 combines with J gene TRBJ2-3; the table's TRBD1 call for D was not verified on the DNA. Per germline, CDR1 SGHTA and CDR2 FQGNSA. A total of 13 residues make up the CDR3, ends included.